The clone carrying this T cell receptor (beta chain) was seen just once. The record originates from a study of shared clonotypes between healthy human individuals. The method was immunoSEQ multiplex PCR; TCRdb's version includes in-frame clones alone and lacks a portion of them. The sample carries a few million clones, approximately 94% recorded once. Germline CDR1 and CDR2: MNHEY and SMNVEV (reference sequence). Deletions cut 1 base from V and 5 bases from J, with 7 bases between. This CDR3 has 13 residues. The TCR comes from a man between 18 and 29 years old in good health. The sample was naive CD4+ T cells sorted from blood. Noted subset: CD45RA+ positively selected. The V and J genes are TRBV27 and TRBJ2-3; a weak D match, TRBD2 (5 bases). Here the CDR3 reads CASSLWGEDTQYF. In DNA form, the CDR3 reads TGTGCCAGCAGTTTATGGGGAGAAGATACGCAGTATTTT.